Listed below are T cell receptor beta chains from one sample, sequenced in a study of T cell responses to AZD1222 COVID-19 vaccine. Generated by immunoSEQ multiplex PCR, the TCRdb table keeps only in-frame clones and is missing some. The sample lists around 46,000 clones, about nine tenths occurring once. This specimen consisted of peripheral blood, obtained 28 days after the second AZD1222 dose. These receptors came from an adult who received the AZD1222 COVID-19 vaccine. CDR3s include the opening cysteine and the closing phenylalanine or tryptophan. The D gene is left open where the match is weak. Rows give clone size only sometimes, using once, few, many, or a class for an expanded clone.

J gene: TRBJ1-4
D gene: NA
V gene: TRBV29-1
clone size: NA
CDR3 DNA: TGCAGCGTTGGTGGTATTGAAAAACTGTTTTTT
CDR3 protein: CSVGGIEKLFF

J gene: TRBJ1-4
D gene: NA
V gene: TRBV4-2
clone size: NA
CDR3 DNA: TGTGCCAGCAGCCAAGAGATAGCCCTAGTAGAAGAAAAACTGTTTTTT
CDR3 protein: CASSQEIALVEEKLFF

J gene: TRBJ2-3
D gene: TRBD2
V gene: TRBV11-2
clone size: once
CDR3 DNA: TGTGCCAGCAGCTTCGGGGGGGAGGATACGCAGTATTTT
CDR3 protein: CASSFGGEDTQYF

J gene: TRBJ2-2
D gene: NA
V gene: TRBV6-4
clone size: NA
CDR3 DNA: TGTGCCAGCAGTGAGCGGGACACCGGGGAGCTGTTTTTT
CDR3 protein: CASSERDTGELFF

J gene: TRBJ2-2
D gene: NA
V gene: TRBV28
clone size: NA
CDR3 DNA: TGTGCCAGCAGTTTACTTAACACCGGGGAGCTGTTTTTT
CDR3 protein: CASSLLNTGELFF

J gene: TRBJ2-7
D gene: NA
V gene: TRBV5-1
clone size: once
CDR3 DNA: TGCGCCAGCAGCTTTGACCGCTACGAGCAGTACTTC
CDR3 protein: CASSFDRYEQYF

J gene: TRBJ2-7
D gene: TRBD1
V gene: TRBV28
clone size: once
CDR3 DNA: TGTGCCAGCACCTCCGGGACAGGGACGTTTGAGCAGTACTTC
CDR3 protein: CASTSGTGTFEQYF

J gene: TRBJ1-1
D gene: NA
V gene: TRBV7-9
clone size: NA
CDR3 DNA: TGTGCCAGCACCTGGGGGGTGACGGGCACTGAAGCTTTCTTT
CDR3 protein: CASTWGVTGTEAFF

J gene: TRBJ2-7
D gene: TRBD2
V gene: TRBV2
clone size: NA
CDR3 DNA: TGTGCCAGCTCCCCCCGGACTAGCGGCTACGAGCAGTACTTC
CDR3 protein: CASSPRTSGYEQYF

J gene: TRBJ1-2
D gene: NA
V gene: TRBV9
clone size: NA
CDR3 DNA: TGTGCCAGCAGCGGAGGGGGCTACACCTTC
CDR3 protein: CASSGGGYTF

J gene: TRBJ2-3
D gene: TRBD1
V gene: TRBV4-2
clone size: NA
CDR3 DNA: TGTGCCAGCAGCCGGCTCGACAGGGGATTTACAGATACGCAGTATTTT
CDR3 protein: CASSRLDRGFTDTQYF

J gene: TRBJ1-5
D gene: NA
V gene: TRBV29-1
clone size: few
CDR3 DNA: TGCAGCATACAGCTCGGGAGTGGCAATCAGCCCCAGCATTTT
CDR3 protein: CSIQLGSGNQPQHF

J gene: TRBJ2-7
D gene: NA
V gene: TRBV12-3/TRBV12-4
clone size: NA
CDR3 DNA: TGTGCCAGCAGCTGGGGCCGGACCTACGAGCAGTACTTC
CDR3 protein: CASSWGRTYEQYF

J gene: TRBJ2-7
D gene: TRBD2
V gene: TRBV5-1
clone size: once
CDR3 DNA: TGCGCCAGCAGCTTCACTAGCGGGGAGCACTACGAGCAGTACTTC
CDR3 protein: CASSFTSGEHYEQYF

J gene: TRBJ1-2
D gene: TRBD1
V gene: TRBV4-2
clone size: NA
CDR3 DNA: TGTGCCAGCAGCCAAACGACAGGGGATCACTATGGCTACACCTTC
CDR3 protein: CASSQTTGDHYGYTF

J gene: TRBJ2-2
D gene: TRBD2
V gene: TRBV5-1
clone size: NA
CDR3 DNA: TGCGCCAGCAGCTTACTAGCGGGGGGCAGGCTCACCGGGGAGCTGTTTTTT
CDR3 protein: CASSLLAGGRLTGELFF

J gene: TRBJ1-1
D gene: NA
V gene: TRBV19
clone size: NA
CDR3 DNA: TGTGCCAGTCAACCAGGGGTGGGCACTGAAGCTTTCTTT
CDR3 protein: CASQPGVGTEAFF

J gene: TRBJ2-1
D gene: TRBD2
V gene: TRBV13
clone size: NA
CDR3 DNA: TGTGCCAGCAGCTTCCTTAGCGGGATAAATGAGCAGTTCTTC
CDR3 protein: CASSFLSGINEQFF